This paragraph reports one TCR beta chain. The target antigen is unknown. The CDR3 has 16 residues. The V and J ends lost 1 base and 2 bases respectively, with 13 bases between them. CDR1 and CDR2 (germline): LGHNA, YSLEER. The sample belongs to a study of cytomegalovirus exposure and HLA in healthy donors. The wider study: The Caucasian-associated ancestry cluster held around four fifths of 350 to 450 genotyped donors. Points from the study as a whole: Highly shared sequence variants in one cluster were likely a sequencing artifact. Reports credit the classifier with highly specific, highly sensitive diagnosis of cytomegalovirus status.

The PCR used 60 Vbeta and 13 Jbeta primers. TCRdb keeps only in-frame clones here, not all; method: immunoSEQ multiplex PCR. The sample consists of 150,000 to 200,000 clones, 72% of them appearing once. The chain joins TRBV4-3 to TRBJ2-3, with D possibly matching TRBD1 (5 bases). Source material: PBMCs. The clonotype was recovered from a human donor in good health. DNA for the CDR3: TGCGCCAGCAGCCAAGGAGGTTCCAGGGTCACAGATACGCAGTATTTT. Amino acids: CASSQGGSRVTDTQYF.